These 18 T cell receptor beta chains share one sample of origin, sequenced in a study of OX40 agonist ivuxolimab in advanced cancers. Method: immunoSEQ multiplex PCR; TCRdb's copy keeps in-frame clones and lacks some. The data contain more than 75,000 clones, about 86% of them singletons. The source was CD4+ or CD8+ T cells sorted from blood, collected in a trial of the OX40 agonist ivuxolimab. Receptor source: an adult with an advanced solid tumor such as melanoma, head and neck, liver or kidney cancer.

This clone was seen only a few times. The chain links TRBV15 to TRBJ1-5; tentative D call: TRBD1 (6 bases). The V gene's germline CDR1 is LNHNV and CDR2 YYDKDF (reference sequence). This CDR3 contains 15 residues. Trimming took off 8 bases at V and 0 bases at J, with 14 bases between the two ends. Here the CDR3 reads CATRKQGYSNQPQHF. The CDR3 region has the DNA TGTGCCACCCGAAAACAGGGATATAGCAATCAGCCCCAGCATTTT.

This chain links TRBV4-1 with TRBJ2-3; 8 bases are a match to TRBD2. The CDR3 runs to 17 residues. Unmatched junction bases numbered 7, after V lost 0 bases and J lost 2 bases. Germline V gene sequence: CDR1 MGHRA, CDR2 YSYEKL. The CDR3 bases are TGCGCCAGCAGCCAAGATCCGGGGCGGGGGGTCACAGATACGCAGTATTTT. This gives the protein CASSQDPGRGVTDTQYF.

The genes are TRBV7-8 and TRBJ2-5, with unresolved D. The germline gives CDR1 SGHVS, CDR2 FQNEAQ. V was trimmed by 3 bases and J by 0 bases, leaving 11 bases between them. The CDR3 has 15 residues. CDR3 sequence reads: CASSFGVAHQETQYF. CDR3 in DNA: TGTGCCAGCAGCTTTGGGGTCGCCCACCAAGAGACCCAGTACTTC.

V and J are TRBV5-1 and TRBJ2-3, with a weak D call TRBD2 (6 bases). CDR3 length equals 16 residues. The V gene's germline CDR1 is SGHRS and CDR2 YFSETQ. The V end was cut by 6 bases, the J end by 2 bases, with 19 bases between. The CDR3 spells CASTPVSSGTTDTQYF. The DNA of the CDR3 is TGCGCCAGCACCCCCGTCAGTAGCGGAACCACAGATACGCAGTATTTT.

This chain connects TRBV28 to TRBJ2-1; 11 nucleotides agree with TRBD1. The V and J ends lost 5 bases and 8 bases, in that order; junction bases with no gene match: 5. The CDR3 consists of 14 residues. Germline V gives CDR1 MDHEN, CDR2 SYDVKM. CDR3 nucleotides: TGTGCCAGCAGTAACGGACAGGGGGCGGATGAGCAGTTCTTC. Protein sequence: CASSNGQGADEQFF.

The CDR3 DNA follows: TGTGCCAGCAGCCCTAGGACAGGGGGCCGGGATTCACCCCTCCACTTT. Its translation: CASSPRTGGRDSPLHF. The V gene is TRBV5-4, the J gene TRBJ1-6, with 11 bases aligning to TRBD1. Germline lookup yields CDR1 SGHNT and CDR2 YYREEE (reference sequence). After removal of 4 bases from V and 8 bases from J, the junction contained 8 bases not matched to a gene. The CDR3 has 16 residues.

The count of this clone is one. V and J are TRBV25-1 and TRBJ2-1; TRBD2 matches 7 bases. The germline V gene encodes CDR1 MGHDK and CDR2 SYGVNS. The CDR3 contains 14 residues. Losses at the gene ends were 5 bases for V and 5 bases for J; bases not matched to a gene: 6. CDR3 bases: TGTGCCAGCAGTCGGGGCGGGAGTAACAATGAGCAGTTCTTC. Encoded protein: CASSRGGSNNEQFF.

The V call is TRBV28, the J call TRBJ1-5; D might be TRBD1 (5 bases). The CDR3 consists of 18 residues. Germline CDR1 and CDR2: MDHEN and SYDVKM. Trimming stripped 2 bases from V and 0 bases from J, with 17 bases between. The CDR3 is CASSLAGQRGYSNQPQHF. CDR3 in DNA: TGTGCCAGCAGTTTAGCCGGCCAGAGGGGTTATAGCAATCAGCCCCAGCATTTT.

As for this clone: The sample carries other DNA sequences with the same CDR3. The chain combines TRBV19 with TRBJ2-2; 8 nucleotides line up with TRBD1. With 6 bases clipped from V and 1 base from J, the junction kept 4 bases outside the gene matches. The CDR3 runs to 15 residues. The germline gives CDR1 LNHDA, CDR2 SQIVND (reference sequence). The chain's CDR3 is CASRRQGLNTGELFF. CDR3 in DNA: TGTGCCAGTAGGCGACAGGGGTTGAACACCGGGGAGCTGTTTTTT.

V gene TRBV13 combines with J gene TRBJ2-2; the D call may be TRBD1 or TRBD2 (6 bases each). The V gene's germline CDR1 is PRHDT and CDR2 FYEKMQ (reference sequence). The V end was cut by 4 bases, the J end by 1 base, with 19 bases between. CDR3 length: 18 amino acids. This CDR3 is CASSWTFGGNGNTGELFF. CDR3 coding DNA: TGTGCCAGCAGCTGGACGTTCGGGGGCAATGGGAACACCGGGGAGCTGTTTTTT.

V usage is TRBV19 and J usage is TRBJ1-6; 10 bases line up with TRBD1. The CDR3 is 15 residues long. The ends lost 6 bases at V and 8 bases at J; junction bases unmatched: 7. Germline CDR1 and CDR2: LNHDA and SQIVND (reference sequence). The CDR3 DNA reads TGTGCCAGTAGCCGCCGGGACAGGGGTGATTCACCCCTCCACTTT. Its protein is CASSRRDRGDSPLHF.

The chain employs TRBV5-1 and TRBJ1-2, with 9 bases that match TRBD1. There are 17 residues in the CDR3. In germline, CDR1 is SGHRS, CDR2 YFSETQ. Trimming cost V 3 bases and J 0 bases; bases outside gene matches: 9. In nucleotides, the CDR3 is TGCGCCAGCAGCTCTGGACAGGGGCCCAAAGCTAACTATGGCTACACCTTC. It encodes CASSSGQGPKANYGYTF.

The rearrangement joins TRBV28 to TRBJ1-5; D is unresolved. The CDR3 totals 13 residues. V dropped 8 bases and J dropped 4 bases, with 12 bases sitting between them. Germline CDR1 is MDHEN and CDR2 is SYDVKM. The CDR3 DNA reads TGTGCCAGCCTCGGTCCCCTGAATCAGCCCCAGCATTTT. It codes for CASLGPLNQPQHF.

The CDR3 loop reads CASSSPGQTYEQYF. CDR3 in DNA: TGTGCCAGCAGTAGCCCGGGACAGACCTACGAGCAGTACTTC. V gene TRBV6-1 combines with J gene TRBJ2-7; 7 bases are a match to TRBD1. Per the germline V gene, CDR1 is MNHNS and CDR2 is SASEGT. The CDR3 is 14 amino acids. J was trimmed by 2 bases and V by 5 bases; bases with no gene match: 6.

This chain links TRBV11-2 with TRBJ1-1, with D perhaps matching TRBD1 (6 bases). Trimming shortened V by 5 bases and J by 0 bases, and 16 bases separated the two germline ends. Looked up from germline, CDR1 is SGHAT and CDR2 is FQNNGV. There are 16 residues in the CDR3. CDR3 in DNA: TGTGCCAGCAGCCGGGACATAGGGTTAGTGAACACTGAAGCTTTCTTT. Its translation: CASSRDIGLVNTEAFF. The complete variable domain, with remaining parts taken from reference TRBV11-2 and TRBJ1-1, reads EAGVAQSPRYKIIEKRQSVAFWCNPISGHATLYWYQQILGQGPKLLIQFQNNGVVDDSQLPKDRFSAERLKGVDSTLKIQPAKLEDSAVYLCASSRDIGLVNTEAFFGQGTRLTVV.

The genes are TRBV6-6 and TRBJ2-7, with TRBD1 matching over 7 bases. The trim removed 3 bases at V and 3 bases at J, leaving 11 bases unmatched. The CDR3 loop spans 16 amino acids. The V gene's germline CDR1 is MNHNY and CDR2 SVGAGI (reference sequence). The CDR3 bases are TGTGCCAGCAGTTATCGGCCGGGACAGAGGGGCTACGAGCAGTACGTC. This gives the protein CASSYRPGQRGYEQYV.

V usage is TRBV19 and J usage is TRBJ2-1; the D gene is possibly TRBD1 (5 bases). This CDR3 comprises 16 residues. V lost 3 bases to trimming and J lost 3 bases, with 15 bases between them. Germline CDR1 is LNHDA and CDR2 is SQIVND (reference sequence). The CDR3: CASSIPQVNFYNEQFF. For the CDR3, the DNA is TGTGCCAGTAGTATCCCACAGGTGAACTTCTACAATGAGCAGTTCTTC.

The chain couples TRBV2 to TRBJ2-1; 10 bases line up with TRBD2. Trimming at V came to 7 bases and at J to 9 bases, leaving 12 bases not matched to a gene. Germline V gives CDR1 SNHLY, CDR2 FYNNEI. This CDR3 has 15 amino acids. CDR3 sequence (DNA): TGTGCCAGCACCGGAGCGGGGGGGCGTCAGGCTGAGCAGTTCTTC. It yields the protein CASTGAGGRQAEQFF.